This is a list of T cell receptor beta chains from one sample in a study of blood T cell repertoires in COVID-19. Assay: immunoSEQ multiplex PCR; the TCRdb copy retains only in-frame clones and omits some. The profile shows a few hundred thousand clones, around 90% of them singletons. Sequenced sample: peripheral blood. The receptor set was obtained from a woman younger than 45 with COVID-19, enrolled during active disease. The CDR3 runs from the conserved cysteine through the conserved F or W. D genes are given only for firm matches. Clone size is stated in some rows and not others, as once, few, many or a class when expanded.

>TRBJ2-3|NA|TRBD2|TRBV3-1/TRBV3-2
CASSQGWASGNTQYF
TGTGCCAGCAGCCAAGGTTGGGCTAGCGGGAATACGCAGTATTTT
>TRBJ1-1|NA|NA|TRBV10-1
CASSSRYLNTEAFF
TGCGCCAGCAGTTCTAGATACCTGAACACTGAAGCTTTCTTT
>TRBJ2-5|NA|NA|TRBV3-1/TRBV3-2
CASSQDREVKEPLGRKETQYF
TGTGCCAGCAGCCAAGATAGGGAGGTGAAAGAACCTCTGGGGAGAAAAGAGACCCAGTACTTC
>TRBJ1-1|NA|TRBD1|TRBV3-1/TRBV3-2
CASSQGRTGEAFF
TGTGCCAGCAGCCAAGGCCGGACAGGGGAGGCTTTCTTT
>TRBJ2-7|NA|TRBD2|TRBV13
CASSSEGGGAYEQYF
TGTGCCAGCAGCTCAGAGGGCGGGGGAGCCTACGAGCAGTACTTC
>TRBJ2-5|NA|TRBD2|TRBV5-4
CASSLELSRLAGKETQYF
TGTGCCAGCAGCTTGGAGCTTTCCCGACTAGCGGGGAAAGAGACCCAGTACTTC
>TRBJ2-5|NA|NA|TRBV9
CASSVAAGQETQYF
TGTGCCAGCAGCGTAGCTGCAGGGCAAGAGACCCAGTACTTC
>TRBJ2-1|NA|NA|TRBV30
CAWSGGPNNEQFF
TGTGCCTGGAGTGGGGGGCCGAACAATGAGCAGTTCTTC
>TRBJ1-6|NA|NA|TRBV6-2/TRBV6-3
CASSLVSYYSPLHF
TGTGCCAGCAGTTTGGTATCCTACTATTCACCCCTCCACTTT
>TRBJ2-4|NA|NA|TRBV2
CASSNLWGVGAKNIQYF
TGTGCCAGCAGCAATCTGTGGGGAGTTGGGGCCAAAAACATTCAGTACTTC
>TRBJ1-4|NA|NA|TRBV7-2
CASSFRVSRAANEKLFF
TGTGCCAGCAGCTTTAGGGTTTCCAGGGCGGCTAATGAAAAACTGTTTTTT
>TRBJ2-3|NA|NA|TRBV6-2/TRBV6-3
CASSYSSRLTDTQYF
TGTGCCAGCAGTTACTCGTCTAGGCTCACAGATACGCAGTATTTT
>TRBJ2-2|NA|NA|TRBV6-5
CASSYSRGNTGELFF
TGTGCCAGCAGTTACAGCCGAGGAAACACCGGGGAGCTGTTTTTT
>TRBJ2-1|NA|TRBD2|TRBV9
CARKREVPYNEQFF
TGTGCCAGAAAGCGGGAGGTCCCCTACAATGAGCAGTTCTTC
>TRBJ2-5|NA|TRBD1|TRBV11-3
CASSSPGRGLQETQYF
TGTGCCAGCAGCTCCCCCGGCAGGGGGCTTCAAGAGACCCAGTACTTC
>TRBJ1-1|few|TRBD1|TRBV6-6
CASSTRDRGTEAFF
TGTGCCAGCAGTACCCGGGACAGGGGTACTGAAGCTTTCTTT
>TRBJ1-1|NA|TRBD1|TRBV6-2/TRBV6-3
CASSYPTGGLNTEAFF
TGTGCCAGCAGTTACCCGACAGGGGGCTTGAACACTGAAGCTTTCTTT
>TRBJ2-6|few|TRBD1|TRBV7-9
CASGPGTGVGANVLTF
TGTGCCAGCGGACCCGGGACAGGGGTTGGGGCCAACGTCCTGACTTTC
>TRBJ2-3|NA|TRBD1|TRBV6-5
CASSYGRTGGLTQYF
TGTGCCAGCAGTTATGGAAGGACAGGGGGTCTTACGCAGTATTTT
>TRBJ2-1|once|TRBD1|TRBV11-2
CASSFQGAGNEQFF
TGTGCCAGCAGCTTCCAGGGGGCTGGCAATGAGCAGTTCTTC
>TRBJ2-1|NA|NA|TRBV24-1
CATSDTYNEQFF
TGTGCCACCAGTGATACATACAATGAGCAGTTCTTC
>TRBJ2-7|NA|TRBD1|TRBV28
CASRPGQGLYEQYF
TGTGCCAGCAGACCGGGACAGGGATTGTACGAGCAGTACTTC
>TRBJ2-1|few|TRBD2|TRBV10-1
CASSESFRAGGPRSYNEQFF
TGCGCCAGCAGTGAGTCGTTTAGGGCGGGAGGGCCTCGGTCCTACAATGAGCAGTTCTTC
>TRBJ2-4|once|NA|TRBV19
CASSFLTDKSLAKNIQYF
TGTGCCAGTAGTTTTTTGACAGACAAATCACTAGCCAAAAACATTCAGTACTTC
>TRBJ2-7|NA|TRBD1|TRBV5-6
CASSPGRLSGTANYEQYF
TGTGCCAGCAGCCCGGGTAGGCTATCTGGGACAGCAAACTACGAGCAGTACTTC
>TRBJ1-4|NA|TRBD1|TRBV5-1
CASSSGQADEKLFF
TGCGCCAGCAGCTCAGGACAGGCCGATGAAAAACTGTTTTTT
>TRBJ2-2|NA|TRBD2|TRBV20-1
CSASSSGQDVGTGELFF
TGCAGTGCTAGTTCTAGCGGGCAGGACGTGGGAACCGGGGAGCTGTTTTTT
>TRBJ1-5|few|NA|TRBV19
CASDQGQISNQPQHF
TGTGCCAGCGACCAAGGACAGATTAGCAATCAGCCCCAGCATTTT
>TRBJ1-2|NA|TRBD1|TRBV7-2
CATSPGQGSRGYTF
TGTGCCACATCTCCGGGACAGGGGAGTCGTGGCTACACCTTC
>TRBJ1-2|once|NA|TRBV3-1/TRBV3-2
CASSQEGREANYGYTF
TGTGCCAGCAGCCAAGAGGGCAGGGAGGCGAACTATGGCTACACCTTC
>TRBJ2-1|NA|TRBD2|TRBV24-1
CATSGGSGNEQFF
TGTGCCACCAGTGGCGGGAGCGGGAATGAGCAGTTCTTC
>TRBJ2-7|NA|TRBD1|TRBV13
CASSPATRTGDYEQYF
TGTGCCAGCAGCCCTGCAACTAGGACAGGCGACTACGAGCAGTACTTC
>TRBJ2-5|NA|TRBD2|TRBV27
CASSPLAPGLAGGYQETQYF
TGTGCCAGCAGTCCCCTAGCCCCGGGACTAGCGGGGGGGTACCAAGAGACCCAGTACTTC
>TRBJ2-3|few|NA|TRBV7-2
CASSLDGSTDTQYF
TGTGCCAGCAGCTTAGACGGGAGCACAGATACGCAGTATTTT
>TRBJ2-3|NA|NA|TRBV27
CASSSHWGDSADTQYF
TGTGCCAGCAGTTCGCACTGGGGGGACAGCGCAGATACGCAGTATTTT
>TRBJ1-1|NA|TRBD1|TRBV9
CASSGDRGEAFF
TGTGCCAGCAGCGGCGACAGGGGGGAAGCTTTCTTT
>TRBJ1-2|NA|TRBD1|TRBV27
CASSFDPLGQGTYGYTF
TGTGCCAGCAGTTTTGATCCCTTGGGACAGGGTACTTATGGCTACACCTTC
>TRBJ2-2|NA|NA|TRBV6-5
CASSSIANTGELFF
TGTGCCAGCAGTTCAATAGCGAACACCGGGGAGCTGTTTTTT
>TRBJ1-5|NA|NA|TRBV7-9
CASGEAQPQHF
TGTGCCAGCGGGGAGGCACAGCCCCAGCATTTT
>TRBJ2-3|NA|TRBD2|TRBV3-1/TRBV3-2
CASSQGDAGTSGETSTDTQYF
TGTGCCAGCAGCCAGGGGGATGCCGGGACTAGCGGGGAGACTAGCACAGATACGCAGTATTTT
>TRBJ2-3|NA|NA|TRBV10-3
CAISESVSGGTDTQYF
TGTGCCATCAGTGAGTCGGTTAGCGGCGGCACAGATACGCAGTATTTT
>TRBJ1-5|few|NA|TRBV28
CASSRRGGSNQPQHF
TGTGCCAGCAGTCGTCGGGGTGGTAGCAATCAGCCCCAGCATTTT
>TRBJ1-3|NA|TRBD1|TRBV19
CASSIAQGPRGNTIYF
TGTGCCAGTAGTATAGCACAGGGGCCGCGAGGAAACACCATATATTTT